Below are 16 T cell receptor beta chains sequenced from a single sample in a study of cytomegalovirus exposure and HLA in healthy donors. In the PCR, 60 Vbeta and 13 Jbeta primers were used. The method was immunoSEQ multiplex PCR; TCRdb's version includes in-frame clones alone and lacks a portion of them. The sample includes under 300,000 clones, about nine tenths of them seen just once. The sequenced sample was PBMCs. The receptors shown here come from a girl aged 2 to 9 in good health and CMV-seronegative.

This clone was detected only once. The chain has TRBV27 and TRBJ2-3; 8 bases map to TRBD2. The ends lost 5 bases at V and 3 bases at J; junction bases unmatched: 4. Germline lookup yields CDR1 MNHEY and CDR2 SMNVEV (reference sequence). The CDR3 length is 14 residues. CDR3 loop: CASSTGLATDTQYF. The CDR3, as DNA: TGTGCCAGCAGTACCGGACTAGCTACAGATACGCAGTATTTT.

The chain uses TRBV28 and TRBJ2-5; a weak D match, TRBD1 (6 bases). With 1 base removed from V and 4 bases from J, the gap between germline ends came to 13 bases. This CDR3 comprises 15 residues. The germline gives CDR1 MDHEN, CDR2 SYDVKM. CDR3 bases: TGTGCCAGCAGTTTATATAGGGGGTCGGGAGAGACCCAGTACTTC. This codes for CASSLYRGSGETQYF.

The chain employs TRBV5-1 and TRBJ2-5; perhaps TRBD2 as D (6 bases). From germline, CDR1 is SGHRS and CDR2 YFSETQ. The CDR3 extends over 14 amino acids. The ends were cut back, 4 bases at V and 4 bases at J, with 14 bases in the middle. CDR3: CASSQGSGGETQYF. CDR3 DNA: TGCGCCAGCAGCCAGGGATCCGGGGGAGAGACCCAGTACTTC.

This chain connects TRBV18 to TRBJ2-1; 11 nucleotides align to TRBD2. The J segment lost 0 bases and the V segment lost 0 bases, leaving 10 bases of the junction unmatched. This CDR3 has 20 amino acids. CDR1 KGHSH and CDR2 LQKENI come from the germline V gene. The CDR3 DNA follows: TGTGCCAGCTCACCACCCGGTAGGACTAGCGGGCGTAGCTCCTACAATGAGCAGTTCTTC. Translation gives CASSPPGRTSGRSSYNEQFF.

The chain is built from TRBV30 and TRBJ1-1; D call uncertain. This CDR3 contains 15 residues. Trimming removed 3 bases from V and 1 base from J, with 15 bases in between. Germline V lookup: CDR1 GTSNPN, CDR2 SVGIG (reference sequence). The CDR3 is CAWSHPAVGNTEAFF. The CDR3 DNA sequence: TGTGCCTGGAGCCACCCCGCGGTGGGGAACACTGAAGCTTTCTTT.

The chain recombines TRBV5-1 with TRBJ2-7; a possible D gene is TRBD2 (6 bases). Germline V CDR1 and CDR2: SGHRS, YFSETQ. The CDR3 has 15 amino acids. Trimming cost V 4 bases and J 1 base, with 15 bases left between them. As DNA, the CDR3 is TGCGCCAGCAGCAATAGCGGCCTCGGTTCCTACGAGCAGTACTTC. Translating gives CASSNSGLGSYEQYF.

This clone was seen a single time. V is TRBV7-9 and J is TRBJ1-4, with TRBD1 matching 7 bases. This CDR3 region has 16 residues. The V segment lost 5 bases and the J segment 5 bases; nucleotides outside the gene matches: 11. Germline V CDR1 and CDR2: SEHNR, FQNEAQ (reference sequence). The CDR3, as DNA: TGTGCCAGCAGCCAACCTCCGGGACAGAGAAATGAAAAACTGTTTTTT. Its translation is CASSQPPGQRNEKLFF.

The chain carries TRBV18 and TRBJ2-7; D may be TRBD2 (6 bases). The germline V gene encodes CDR1 KGHSH and CDR2 LQKENI. The germline V and J ends were trimmed by 0 bases and 3 bases, with 15 bases remaining between them. CDR3 length: 16 residues. CDR3 in amino acids: CASSPPGGSNDYEQYF. The CDR3 DNA sequence: TGTGCCAGCTCACCACCGGGGGGTAGTAACGACTACGAGCAGTACTTC.

J is TRBJ2-2 and V is TRBV15; D is possibly TRBD2 (6 bases). The CDR3 totals 16 residues. Trimming took off 5 bases at V and 6 bases at J, with 19 bases between the two ends. CDR1 is LNHNV, CDR2 YYDKDF, per germline (reference sequence). CDR3 bases: TGTGCCACCAGCGGGAGGTTGGCGGGGTATGCCGGGGAGCTGTTTTTT. It specifies CATSGRLAGYAGELFF.

The chain couples TRBV7-2 to TRBJ1-6; D not resolved. V was clipped by 3 bases and J by 10 bases, with 16 bases between them. Per germline, CDR1 SGHTA and CDR2 FQGNSA. This CDR3 is built from 15 residues. CDR3 amino acids: CASSFLPRQPSPLHF. In DNA form, the CDR3 reads TGTGCCAGCAGCTTTTTACCGAGACAACCCTCACCCCTCCACTTT.

This chain joins TRBV2 and TRBJ2-2; 14 bases are a match to TRBD2. CDR3 length: 15 residues. Unmatched junction bases numbered 0, after V lost 6 bases and J lost 3 bases. In germline, CDR1 is SNHLY, CDR2 FYNNEI. CDR3 DNA: TGTGCCAGCAGGGGACTAGCGGGAGACACCGGGGAGCTGTTTTTT. Amino acid sequence: CASRGLAGDTGELFF.

The chain recombines TRBV30 with TRBJ1-2; the D gene is possibly TRBD1 (6 bases). Per germline, CDR1 GTSNPN and CDR2 SVGIG (reference sequence). The ends were cut back, 8 bases at V and 2 bases at J, with 12 bases in the middle. This CDR3 contains 12 residues. This CDR3 reads CAQSGTNYGYTF. In nucleotides, the CDR3 is TGTGCCCAGAGTGGGACAAACTATGGCTACACCTTC.

The CDR3 loop reads CASRGGYEQYF. CDR3 sequence (DNA): TGTGCCAGCAGGGGAGGCTACGAGCAGTACTTC. J is TRBJ2-5 and V is TRBV7-8, with a tentative D call TRBD2 (6 bases). The end of the DNA is better explained by TRBJ2-7, so the J call may be wrong. The CDR3 consists of 11 residues. Per germline, CDR1 SGHVS and CDR2 FQNEAQ.

The CDR3, as DNA: TGTGCCAGCAGCTTGGGGGCTTTGAGAGACACCGGGGAGCTGTTTTTT. Translated, it gives CASSLGALRDTGELFF. The chain is built from TRBV5-4 and TRBJ2-2; D is unresolved. CDR1 and CDR2 from the germline V gene are SGHNT and YYREEE (reference sequence). The length of the CDR3 is 16 residues. Trimming left V 0 bases short and J 3 bases short, with 12 bases between.

CDR3 residues: CASSQDGGGGPYNEQFF. The CDR3 DNA reads as TGCGCCAGCAGCCAAGATGGGGGCGGGGGGCCGTACAATGAGCAGTTCTTC. The chain is built from TRBV4-1 and TRBJ2-1; 8 bases align to TRBD2. This CDR3 is 17 amino acids long. The ends lost 0 bases at V and 4 bases at J; junction bases unmatched: 8. Looked up from germline, CDR1 is MGHRA and CDR2 is YSYEKL.

This rearrangement joins TRBV2 to TRBJ2-1; no definite D call. CDR3 length: 11 amino acids. Germline V lookup: CDR1 SNHLY, CDR2 FYNNEI. The V end lost 9 bases, the J end lost 4 bases, and 7 bases lay between the germline ends. CDR3 region: CASNSYNEQFF. For the CDR3, the DNA is TGTGCCAGTAATTCTTACAATGAGCAGTTCTTC.